Shown below are 10 T cell receptor beta chains from a single sample sequenced in a study of vaccination effects on CD4 cells after COVID-19. These receptors have no known antigen. Here immunoSEQ multiplex PCR was the method, and the copy in TCRdb shows in-frame clones only, minus some. The sample consists of more than 45,000 clones, about 75% of them appearing once. Between days 9 and 11 of culture, CD4+ T cells were separated out. The sample in question was CD4+ T cells from PBMCs cultured without peptide, obtained before COVID-19 vaccination. The source is a human donor who had a prior SARS-CoV-2 infection.

This clone came up a few times. The CDR3: CASSSGTSGILYF. Written as DNA, the CDR3 is TGCGCCAGCAGCTCCGGGACTAGCGGGATATTGTACTTC. The chain carries TRBV5-1 and TRBJ2-7; 13 bases fit TRBD2. The CDR3 is made up of 13 amino acids. Germline-derived CDR1 and CDR2 are SGHRS and YFSETQ. The J segment lost 12 bases and the V segment lost 3 bases, leaving 6 bases of the junction unmatched.

CDR3 nucleotides: TGTGCCAGCAGTTTCATCGACACCGGGGAGCTGTTTTTT. This gives the protein CASSFIDTGELFF. The chain carries TRBV12-3 or TRBV12-4 and TRBJ2-2; D gene uncertain. This CDR3 spans 13 amino acids. V was clipped by 3 bases and J by 3 bases, with 5 bases between them.

The J gene is TRBJ2-1, the V gene TRBV12-3 or TRBV12-4; tentatively, D is TRBD2 (5 bases). The ends were cut back, 6 bases at V and 10 bases at J, with 16 bases in the middle. This CDR3 has 13 residues. The CDR3 DNA reads TGTGCCAGCAGCATCGGGGAAGACCGGGAGCAGTTCTTC. It is translated as CASSIGEDREQFF.

This clone was detected a few times. This chain joins TRBV7-9 and TRBJ1-1; 7 nucleotides align to TRBD1. The length of the CDR3 is 13 residues. Looked up from germline, CDR1 is SEHNR and CDR2 is FQNEAQ (reference sequence). Losses at the gene ends were 2 bases for V and 8 bases for J; bases not matched to a gene: 5. DNA of the CDR3: TGTGCCAGCAGCTTACTAACAGGGGCGGAAGCTTTCTTT. Amino acid sequence: CASSLLTGAEAFF.

The rearrangement joins TRBV19 to TRBJ2-1; TRBD2 aligns across 7 bases. The V gene's germline CDR1 is LNHDA and CDR2 SQIVND (reference sequence). The CDR3 sequence is 18 residues long. Trimming cost V 4 bases and J 3 bases; bases outside gene matches: 15. CDR3 nucleotide sequence: TGTGCCAGTAGTAAAGGGTCGCCGGGACTACCCCGCTACAATGAGCAGTTCTTC. This codes for CASSKGSPGLPRYNEQFF.

This chain joins TRBV28 and TRBJ1-2; D is unclear. Germline CDR1 is MDHEN and CDR2 is SYDVKM. This CDR3 comprises 13 residues. V lost 2 bases and J 0 bases, leaving 4 bases between the germline ends. The CDR3 DNA follows: TGTGCCAGCAGTTTAATAGCTAACTATGGCTACACCTTC. Its protein is CASSLIANYGYTF.

V gene TRBV30 combines with J gene TRBJ2-2; 10 positions agree with TRBD1. This CDR3 has 14 residues. Germline lookup yields CDR1 GTSNPN and CDR2 SVGIG (reference sequence). Trimming removed 8 bases from V and 3 bases from J; junction bases left unmatched: 6. In DNA form, the CDR3 reads TGTGCCACCAGACAGGGGGCGGACACCGGGGAGCTGTTTTTT. Amino acid sequence: CATRQGADTGELFF.

The chain carries TRBV5-4 and TRBJ1-3; a possible D gene is TRBD1 (5 bases). This CDR3 has 14 residues. Looked up from germline, CDR1 is SGHNT and CDR2 is YYREEE (reference sequence). V was pared by 5 bases and J by 1 base, with 10 bases between. Here the CDR3 reads CASRAGGSGNTIYF. CDR3 DNA sequence: TGTGCCAGCAGAGCCGGGGGTTCTGGAAACACCATATATTTT.

This chain uses TRBV5-1 with TRBJ2-5, with D unclear. Germline CDR1 SGHRS, CDR2 YFSETQ. The CDR3 consists of 13 residues. Trimming stripped 2 bases from V and 3 bases from J, with 8 bases between. The CDR3 loop reads CASSFGKEETQYF. The CDR3 DNA follows: TGCGCCAGCAGCTTTGGCAAAGAAGAGACCCAGTACTTC.

V gene TRBV7-9 combines with J gene TRBJ1-5; 7 bases are shared with TRBD1. The CDR3 runs 17 residues. V lost 1 base to trimming and J lost 0 bases; unmatched junction nucleotides: 6. Germline CDR1 SEHNR, CDR2 FQNEAQ (reference sequence). CDR3 nucleotide sequence: TGTGCCAGCAGCTTAGTGGGCAACAGGGGTAGCAATCAGCCCCAGCATTTT. Its protein product is CASSLVGNRGSNQPQHF.